This is a list of T cell receptor beta chains from one sample in a study of T cells after yellow fever vaccination. TCRdb re-derived calls from the 5' RACE reads in MiXCR, one entry per CDR3 protein. In the table there are about 74,000 distinct CDR3 sequences, approximately 6.5% of which are singletons. The sample was CD8+ T cells sorted from PBMCs, taken more than 4 days after the first yellow fever vaccination. The origin of the receptors is a man aged 18 to 29 who received the YFV17D yellow fever vaccine. CDR3s include the opening cysteine and the closing phenylalanine or tryptophan. The order of the fields is clone size, J gene, D gene, V gene, CDR3 DNA, CDR3 protein. D genes are given only for firm matches. Rows give clone size only sometimes, using once, few, many, or a class for an expanded clone.

>few|TRBJ2-1|.|TRBV20-1
TGCAGTGCGGGAGTTGGTAATGAGCAGTTCTTC
CSAGVGNEQFF
>many|TRBJ2-3|.|TRBV5-1
TGCGCCAGCAGCCTGGACGGCGAGGGATCTAGCACAGATACGCAGTATTTT
CASSLDGEGSSTDTQYF
>many|TRBJ2-1|TRBD1|TRBV5-1
TGCGCCAGCAGCTTAAGAAACAGGGGAAATGAGCAGTTCTTC
CASSLRNRGNEQFF
>few|TRBJ1-1|.|TRBV11-2
TGTGCCAGCAGCTCCCCGGGAAAAGGCGGGTACAGGACTGAAGCTTTCTTT
CASSSPGKGGYRTEAFF
>few|TRBJ2-7|.|TRBV4-1
TGCGCCAGCAGCCCCTTATCCGGGCCAAGCTACGAGCAGTACTTC
CASSPLSGPSYEQYF
>few|TRBJ1-4|TRBD1|TRBV4-1
TGCGCCAGCAGGGACAGGGGAGAGGAAAAACTGTTTTTT
CASRDRGEEKLFF
>.|TRBJ1-1|.|TRBV12-3/TRBV12-4
TGTGCCAGCAGGCCGAGGGGGGACACTGAAGCTTTCTTT
CASRPRGDTEAFF
>few|TRBJ2-1|TRBD1|TRBV5-1
TGCGCCAGCGCCCCCGGGACAGCCACCAATGAGCAGTTCTTC
CASAPGTATNEQFF
>many|TRBJ1-4|.|TRBV7-9
TGTGCCAGCAGCTTAACCGGACACGATGAAAAACTGTTTTTT
CASSLTGHDEKLFF
>few|TRBJ2-2|.|TRBV7-8
TGTGCCAGCAGCTTAGTTATAACCGGGGAGCTGTTTTTT
CASSLVITGELFF
>few|TRBJ1-2|TRBD1|TRBV4-3
TGCGCCAGCAGCCAAACCACAGGGGGGTATGGCTACACCTTC
CASSQTTGGYGYTF
>many|TRBJ2-3|.|TRBV10-3
TGTGCCATCAGTGAGTCTGGGCTAGCGAACACAGATACGCAGTATTTT
CAISESGLANTDTQYF
>many|TRBJ2-3|TRBD2|TRBV5-1
TGCGCCAGCAGAGGGAGCGGGGGGGCTCCAGATACGCAGTATTTT
CASRGSGGAPDTQYF
>few|TRBJ2-1|.|TRBV7-2
TGTGCCTCCGGTACCTTGGGCCTGAGCTCCTACAATGAGCAGTTCTTC
CASGTLGLSSYNEQFF
>few|TRBJ2-1|.|TRBV20-1
TGCAGTGCTAATCTACTAGGTTCCTACAATGAGCAGTTCTTC
CSANLLGSYNEQFF
>few|TRBJ2-7|.|TRBV30
TGTGCCTGGAGATCCGATGCCCCTTACGAGCAGTACTTC
CAWRSDAPYEQYF
>many|TRBJ2-6|.|TRBV6-5
TGTGCCAGCAGTTTCCGTGGCGTGGGGCCTGGGGCCAACGTCCTGACTTTC
CASSFRGVGPGANVLTF
>.|TRBJ1-5|.|TRBV6-2/TRBV6-3
TGTGCCAGCAGTTACTCGATCGGGTCGAAGGGCCAGCATTTT
CASSYSIGSKGQHF
>.|TRBJ1-3|.|TRBV15
TGTGCCACCAGCAGCAGCGGCGTTGGGGTGGCTTCTGGAAACACCATATATTTT
CATSSSGVGVASGNTIYF
>few|TRBJ2-1|.|TRBV5-4
TGTGCCAGCAGCTTGTGGGGGGTCAATGAGCAGTTCTTC
CASSLWGVNEQFF
>few|TRBJ1-2|.|TRBV12-3/TRBV12-4
TGTGCCAGCAGAAAGGACAGTCAGGACACCTTC
CASRKDSQDTF
>few|TRBJ2-1|TRBD2|TRBV7-6
TGTGCCAGCACTCGGCTAGCGGGGGTAAATGAGCAGTTCTTC
CASTRLAGVNEQFF
>many|TRBJ1-1|.|TRBV5-1
TGCGCCAGCAGCTTACGTGGGGGGACTGAAGCTTTCTTT
CASSLRGGTEAFF
>.|TRBJ1-5|.|TRBV10-2
TGCGCCACCAAGGGTTATAATCAGCCCCAGCATTTT
CATKGYNQPQHF
>.|TRBJ2-7|.|TRBV9
TGTGCCAGCAGCGTAGGCACCTACGAGCAGTACTTC
CASSVGTYEQYF
>many|TRBJ2-2|.|TRBV7-2
TGTGCCAGCAGCTTACTGGGCGGCACCGGGGAGCTGTTTTTT
CASSLLGGTGELFF
>many|TRBJ2-7|.|TRBV9
TGTGCCAGCAGCGTAGGGGCAGGGGAGCAGTACTTC
CASSVGAGEQYF
>few|TRBJ2-5|.|TRBV7-9
TGTGCCAGCAGCCCCGGGTCTCGGGGAGAGACCCAGTACTTC
CASSPGSRGETQYF
>.|TRBJ2-1|.|TRBV4-2
TGTGCCAGCAGCCTACCCGGGACCCACAATGAGCAGTTCTTC
CASSLPGTHNEQFF